The 9 T cell receptor beta chains presented below share a single source sample, sequenced in a study of T-cell reconstitution after alpha-beta-depleted transplantation in children. Researchers prepared the TCRbeta library using unique molecular identifiers, the study reports. Using its own MiXCR run on the PCR reads, TCRdb lists one record per CDR3 protein. Of about 420,000 distinct CDR3 sequences listed, about 16% were seen once; the top ten hold 25% to 30%. Sequencing used PBMCs, mostly from graft donor cells, obtained 360 days after TCRalphabeta/CD19-depleted stem cell transplant. The receptors derive from a boy less than two years old who had a stem cell transplant for Wiskott-Aldrich syndrome, so the T cells may come from the graft donor.

The chain joins TRBV9 to TRBJ2-5; 10 positions match TRBD2. The CDR3 runs to 15 residues. Unmatched junction bases numbered 1, after V lost 0 bases and J lost 2 bases. Germline V lookup: CDR1 SGDLS, CDR2 YYNGEE. The DNA for the CDR3 is TGTGCCAGCAGCGTAGAGGGACTAGCGCAAGAGACCCAGTACTTC. Protein: CASSVEGLAQETQYF.

V gene TRBV28 combines with J gene TRBJ2-3; D uncertain. Trimming took 2 bases from V and 1 from J, leaving 7 bases between them. The CDR3 contains 14 residues. The germline gives CDR1 MDHEN, CDR2 SYDVKM. The CDR3 here is CASSLVVRTDTQYF. The CDR3 nucleotides are TGTGCCAGCAGTTTAGTGGTGCGCACAGATACGCAGTATTTT.

The chain carries TRBV12-3 or TRBV12-4 and TRBJ2-3; D might be TRBD1 or TRBD2, each matching 5 bases. The CDR3 loop spans 13 amino acids. Trimming left V 6 bases short and J 4 bases short, with 11 bases between. This CDR3 reads CASSLGTADTQYF. In DNA form, the CDR3 reads TGTGCCAGCAGCCTTGGGACCGCAGATACGCAGTATTTT.

The CDR3 nucleotides are TGTGCCAGCAGTGTATGGAGGCGGGAGACCCAGTACTTC. Translated, it gives CASSVWRRETQYF. The chain has TRBV6-1 and TRBJ2-5; TRBD2 is a possible D gene (5 bases). V was cut by 4 bases and J by 5 bases, with 11 bases left in between. The germline CDR1 and CDR2 sequences are MNHNS and SASEGT. This CDR3 comprises 13 residues.

The chain is built from TRBV7-8 and TRBJ2-7, with a weak D call TRBD2 (5 bases). Germline CDR1 reads SGHVS; CDR2 reads FQNEAQ. This CDR3 region has 17 residues. Trimming removed 2 bases from V and 3 bases from J, with 20 bases in between. CDR3 nucleotides: TGTGCCAGCAGCTTAAAGTCCCGACTTAGTCGGGACTACGAGCAGTACTTC. It specifies CASSLKSRLSRDYEQYF.

This clonotype has only a few counts. Here the CDR3 reads CASSPSGARLAFF. Written as DNA, the CDR3 is TGTGCCAGCAGTCCTTCCGGGGCGCGCCTGGCGTTCTTC. This chain uses TRBV12-3 or TRBV12-4 with TRBJ2-1, with D perhaps given as TRBD1 or TRBD2 (5 bases each). V was cut by 5 bases and J by 15 bases, with 20 bases left in between. CDR3 length: 13 residues.

About this clonotype itself: The conserved phenylalanine or tryptophan normally closing the CDR3 is absent here, so this likely arose from a read error. The CDR3 reads CAAGTGPAYEQYY. The CDR3, as DNA: TGTGCCGCCGGGACAGGGCCCGCCTACGAGCAGTACTAC. This chain links TRBV10-3 with TRBJ2-7; 9 bases fit TRBD1. V was pared by 11 bases and J by 2 bases, with 7 bases of the junction left unmatched. This CDR3 contains 13 residues. The germline V gene has CDR1 ENHRY and CDR2 SYGVKD.

The CDR3: CASSQGGQVTDTQYF. The CDR3 DNA sequence: TGTGCCAGCAGCCAAGGGGGACAGGTCACAGATACGCAGTATTTT. This sequence joins TRBV14 and TRBJ2-3; 8 nucleotides align to TRBD1. With 1 base clipped from V and 2 bases from J, the junction kept 2 bases outside the gene matches. The CDR3 length is 15 residues. Germline V gene data show CDR1 as SGHDN and CDR2 as FVKESK.

The genes are TRBV9 and TRBJ2-6; 14 nucleotides line up with TRBD2. The ends lost 4 bases at V and 0 bases at J; junction bases unmatched: 3. The CDR3 runs 18 residues. From germline, CDR1 is SGDLS and CDR2 YYNGEE. The CDR3 loop is CASSPGTSGSSGANVLTF. The CDR3 bases are TGTGCCAGCAGCCCCGGGACTAGCGGGAGCTCTGGGGCCAACGTCCTGACTTTC.